Following are 17 T cell receptor beta chains from one sample sequenced in a study of cytomegalovirus exposure and HLA in healthy donors. Use of 60 Vbeta and 13 Jbeta primers characterized the PCR. This table comes from immunoSEQ multiplex PCR, and its TCRdb copy is limited to in-frame clones, with some not included. The sample lists more than 100,000 clones; 66% were seen once. Material for sequencing was PBMCs. The receptor source for this set is a young man in good health and CMV-seronegative.

The V gene is TRBV19, the J gene TRBJ1-1, with D uncertain. V was cut by 2 bases and J by 5 bases, with 18 bases left in between. CDR1 is LNHDA, CDR2 SQIVND, per germline (reference sequence). The CDR3 length is 16 residues. The CDR3 nucleotides read TGTGCCAGTAGTATACCTGCAGCGGGCGGAAGGACTGAAGCTTTCTTT. Translating it yields CASSIPAAGGRTEAFF.

In its sample, this clone was seen a few times. The rearrangement uses TRBV5-4 and TRBJ2-7, with D tentatively TRBD1 (6 bases). CDR1 and CDR2 (germline): SGHNT, YYREEE (reference sequence). The CDR3 totals 15 residues. The V end was cut by 5 bases, the J end by 5 bases, with 20 bases between. CDR3 nucleotide sequence: TGTGCCAGCAGTTTTCGTGGGACACCATTCGACGAGCAGTACTTC. It yields the protein CASSFRGTPFDEQYF.

In regard to this clone: The junction differs from germline at one of its ends, possibly a read error. This rearrangement joins TRBV7-9 to TRBJ1-1; 9 bases are shared with TRBD1. Per germline, CDR1 SEHNR and CDR2 FQNEAQ (reference sequence). The CDR3 runs to 12 residues. Here the CDR3 reads CASSSSGTGWIF. DNA for the CDR3: TGTGCCAGCAGCTCATCCGGGACAGGGTGGATCTTT.

The chain uses TRBV2 and TRBJ2-3, with 11 bases matching TRBD2. The trim removed 6 bases at V and 8 bases at J, leaving 10 bases unmatched. This CDR3 has 15 amino acids. Germline V gene lookup returns CDR1 SNHLY and CDR2 FYNNEI. The CDR3 region is CASRRLAGTSVTQYF. The CDR3 DNA follows: TGTGCCAGCAGGAGACTAGCGGGGACCTCGGTTACGCAGTATTTT. Looking up the rest from reference TRBV2 and TRBJ2-3 gives the full variable domain: EPEVTQTPSHQVTQMGQEVILRCVPISNHLYFYWYRQILGQKVEFLVSFYNNEISEKSEIFDDQFSVERPDGSNFTLKIRSTKLEDSAMYFCASRRLAGTSVTQYFGPGTRLTVL.

This clone appeared a single time. Compared with germline, one end of the junction differs, possibly owing to a read error. The chain combines TRBV6-5 with TRBJ1-1; D is unclear. This CDR3 spans 14 amino acids. The germline CDR1 and CDR2 sequences are MNHEY and SVGAGI. CDR3 in DNA: TGTGCCAGCAGTTGGAGGGCGGGGAACATTGAAGCTTTCTTT. Residues: CASSWRAGNIEAFF.

The rearrangement links TRBV5-4 to TRBJ2-1, with 7 bases fitting TRBD2. The CDR3 consists of 15 residues. Unmatched junction bases numbered 3, after V lost 0 bases and J lost 3 bases. Germline values: CDR1 SGHNT, CDR2 YYREEE (reference sequence). The CDR3 here is CASSLASGSYNEQFF. The CDR3 bases are TGTGCCAGCAGCTTGGCTAGCGGTAGCTACAATGAGCAGTTCTTC.

A single count supports this clone. The chain links TRBV28 to TRBJ1-2; 9 bases fit TRBD1. Germline values: CDR1 MDHEN, CDR2 SYDVKM. The CDR3 runs to 16 residues. V was clipped by 6 bases and J by 4 bases; unmatched bases: 12. The DNA for the CDR3 is TGTGCCAGCAGAACCCAGTCCGGGACAGGGATCTATGGCTACACCTTC. Its translation: CASRTQSGTGIYGYTF.

This rearrangement joins TRBV7-8 to TRBJ2-3; 11 bases agree with TRBD1. V lost 4 bases to trimming and J lost 3 bases; unmatched junction nucleotides: 6. The CDR3 length is 16 residues. Germline CDR1 and CDR2: SGHVS and FQNEAQ. CDR3 sequence reads: CASSSWTGGRTDTQYF. The CDR3 nucleotides read TGTGCCAGCAGCTCATGGACAGGGGGCAGAACAGATACGCAGTATTTT. The full variable domain, completed using reference TRBV7-8 and TRBJ2-3, is GAGVSQSPRYKVAKRGQDVALRCDPISGHVSLFWYQQALGQGPEFLTYFQNEAQLDKSGLPSDRFFAERPEGSVSTLKIQRTQQEDSAVYLCASSSWTGGRTDTQYFGPGTRLTVL.

The V and J genes are TRBV23-1 and TRBJ2-7, with 10 nucleotides matching TRBD1. TRBV23-1 falls under the ORF class, with uncertain function. This CDR3 spans 20 amino acids. The junction had 22 bases not matched to a gene; V was cut back by 6 bases and J by 2 bases. CDR3 sequence: CASRLPRGTGDPLLTYEQYF. The CDR3 bases are TGCGCCAGCAGACTACCGAGGGGGACAGGGGATCCACTCCTCACCTACGAGCAGTACTTC.

The CDR3 region has the DNA TGTGCCAGCAGTACCTGGGACAGGGGGCGCTTAGAGACCCAGTACTTC. Its protein is CASSTWDRGRLETQYF. The chain carries TRBV27 and TRBJ2-5; 12 bases line up with TRBD1. V was pared by 5 bases and J by 4 bases, with 8 bases of the junction left unmatched. Looked up from germline, CDR1 is MNHEY and CDR2 is SMNVEV (reference sequence). The CDR3 consists of 16 residues.

This chain joins TRBV6-5 and TRBJ2-7; 9 nucleotides agree with TRBD2. This CDR3 comprises 16 residues. Germline V gives CDR1 MNHEY, CDR2 SVGAGI. The V gene end was trimmed by 2 bases and the J gene end by 2 bases; junction bases not matched to a gene: 7. CDR3 sequence: CASSYRRASGTYEQYF. As DNA, the CDR3 is TGTGCCAGCAGTTACCGACGGGCTAGCGGGACCTACGAGCAGTACTTC.

V is TRBV19 and J is TRBJ2-3, with 12 bases lining up with TRBD2. The CDR3 is 16 amino acids. Germline lookup yields CDR1 LNHDA and CDR2 SQIVND (reference sequence). V trimming: 5 bases; J trimming: 7 bases; junction bases outside the gene matches: 10. In DNA form, the CDR3 reads TGTGCCAGTAGTTCACTAGCGGGGGGCCGTGGTCATACGCAGTATTTT. Amino acid sequence: CASSSLAGGRGHTQYF.

This clone has a handful of counts. This chain connects TRBV6-6 to TRBJ2-5; the D is unclear. The V end lost 7 bases, the J end lost 0 bases, and 9 bases lay between the germline ends. The germline gives CDR1 MNHNY, CDR2 SVGAGI (reference sequence). This CDR3 is 13 amino acids long. The CDR3 nucleotides read TGTGCCAGCAAGAACAGAGACCAAGAGACCCAGTACTTC. It translates to CASKNRDQETQYF.

The genes are TRBV5-5 and TRBJ2-3; TRBD1 might be the D (6 bases). The V gene's germline CDR1 is SGHKS and CDR2 YYEKEE (reference sequence). V shed 2 bases and J shed 10 bases, with 20 bases lying between them. The CDR3 runs to 15 residues. The CDR3 sequence is CASSLQGEAWSAQYF. CDR3 nucleotides: TGTGCCAGCAGCTTACAGGGTGAGGCATGGTCGGCGCAGTATTTT.

This chain uses TRBV9 with TRBJ1-1; D call uncertain. The CDR3 is 13 residues long. V lost 0 bases and J 1 base, leaving 4 bases between the germline ends. Germline V gene sequence: CDR1 SGDLS, CDR2 YYNGEE. The CDR3 DNA sequence: TGTGCCAGCAGCGTAGCTACGAACACTGAAGCTTTCTTT. It translates to CASSVATNTEAFF.

The gene calls are TRBV30 and TRBJ2-7; D might be TRBD1 (5 bases). Deletions cut 0 bases from V and 3 bases from J, with 6 bases between. Germline V lookup: CDR1 GTSNPN, CDR2 SVGIG (reference sequence). The CDR3 is made up of 12 amino acids. The CDR3 coding sequence is TGTGCCTGGAGTGTAACAGGCTACGAGCAGTACTTC. It specifies CAWSVTGYEQYF.

This clone was counted a few times. The genes are TRBV29-1 and TRBJ2-7; maybe TRBD2 (6 bases). Germline values: CDR1 SQVTM, CDR2 ANQGSEA. The CDR3 extends over 12 amino acids. Trimming took 6 bases from V and 3 from J, leaving 12 bases between them. In DNA, the CDR3 is TGCAGCGTCCGGGACTCTTTCTACGAGCAGTACTTC. Protein product: CSVRDSFYEQYF.